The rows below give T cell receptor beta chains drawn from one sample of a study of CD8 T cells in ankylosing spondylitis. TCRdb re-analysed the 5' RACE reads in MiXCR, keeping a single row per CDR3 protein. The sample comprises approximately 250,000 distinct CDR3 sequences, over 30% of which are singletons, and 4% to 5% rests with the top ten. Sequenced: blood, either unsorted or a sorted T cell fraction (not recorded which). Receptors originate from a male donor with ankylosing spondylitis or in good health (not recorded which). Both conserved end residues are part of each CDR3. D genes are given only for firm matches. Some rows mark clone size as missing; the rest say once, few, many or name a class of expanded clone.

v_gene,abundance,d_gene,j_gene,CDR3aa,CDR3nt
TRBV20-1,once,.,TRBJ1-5,CSARDGGSGVNQPQHF,TGCAGTGCTAGAGATGGGGGAAGCGGAGTTAATCAGCCCCAGCATTTT
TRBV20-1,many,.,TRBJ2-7,CSAWTGAYEQYF,TGCAGTGCTTGGACTGGTGCCTACGAGCAGTACTTC
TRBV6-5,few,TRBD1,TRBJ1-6,CASSSGQFYNSPLHF,TGTGCCAGCAGTTCGGGACAGTTCTATAATTCACCCCTCCACTTT
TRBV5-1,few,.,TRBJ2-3,CASSFGTRTLSSTDTQYF,TGCGCCAGCAGCTTTGGGACACGGACCCTTTCGAGCACAGATACGCAGTATTTT
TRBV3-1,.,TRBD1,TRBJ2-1,CASSQVLGQGFNEQFF,TGTGCCAGCAGCCAAGTTTTGGGACAGGGCTTCAATGAGCAGTTCTTC
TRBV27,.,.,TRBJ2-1,CASSFTGNEQFF,TGTGCCAGCAGTTTCACTGGGAATGAGCAGTTCTTC
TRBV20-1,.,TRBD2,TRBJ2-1,CSARLLGTSRTPSYNEQFF,TGCAGTGCTAGACTCCTTGGGACTAGTAGGACTCCCTCCTACAATGAGCAGTTCTTC
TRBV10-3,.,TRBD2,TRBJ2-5,CAIRSSGETQYF,TGTGCCATCAGGTCTAGCGGGGAGACCCAGTACTTC
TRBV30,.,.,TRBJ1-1,CAWRTGHQSSAFF,TGTGCCTGGAGGACGGGACACCAATCCTCCGCTTTCTTT
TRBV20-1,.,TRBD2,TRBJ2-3,CSASRLAGGPDTQYF,TGCAGTGCTAGCAGGCTAGCGGGGGGGCCAGATACGCAGTATTTT
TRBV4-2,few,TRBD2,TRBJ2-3,CASSQDLAGGHTDTQYF,TGTGCCAGCAGCCAAGATCTAGCGGGGGGACACACAGATACGCAGTATTTT
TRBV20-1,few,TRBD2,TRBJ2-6,CSARIAGGGSSGANVLTF,TGCAGTGCTAGAATAGCGGGGGGGGGAAGCTCTGGGGCCAACGTCCTGACTTTC
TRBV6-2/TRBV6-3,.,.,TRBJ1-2,CASTESAYYGYTF,TGTGCCAGCACCGAGTCGGCATACTATGGCTACACCTTC
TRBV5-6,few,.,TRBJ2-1,CASSGGWYSIYEQFF,TGTGCCAGCAGCGGCGGCTGGTATTCGATCTATGAGCAGTTCTTC
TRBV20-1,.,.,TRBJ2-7,CSARDLGAGPDYEQYF,TGCAGTGCTAGAGATTTGGGTGCGGGGCCCGACTACGAGCAGTACTTC
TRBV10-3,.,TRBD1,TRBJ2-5,CAISDKGTGGETQYF,TGTGCCATCAGTGACAAAGGGACAGGCGGAGAGACCCAGTACTTC
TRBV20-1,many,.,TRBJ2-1,CSARGPHMDYNEQFF,TGCAGTGCTAGAGGGCCGCATATGGACTACAATGAGCAGTTCTTC
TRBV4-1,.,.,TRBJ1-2,CASSQAKELFYGYTF,TGCGCCAGCAGCCAAGCGAAAGAGCTTTTCTATGGCTACACCTTC
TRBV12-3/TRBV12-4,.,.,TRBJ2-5,CASKQSFQETQYF,TGTGCCAGCAAACAGAGCTTCCAAGAGACCCAGTACTTC
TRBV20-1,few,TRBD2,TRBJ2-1,CSARTSGNEQFF,TGCAGTGCTCGAACTAGCGGGAATGAGCAGTTCTTC
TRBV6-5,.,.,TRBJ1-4,CASSSRPPGANEKLFF,TGTGCCAGCAGTTCACGGCCTCCCGGGGCTAATGAAAAACTGTTTTTT
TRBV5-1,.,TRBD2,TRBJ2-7,CASSPTFGTSVDEQYF,TGCGCCAGCAGCCCTACCTTCGGGACTAGTGTGGACGAGCAGTACTTC
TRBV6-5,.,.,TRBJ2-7,CASRDSLREQYF,TGTGCCAGCAGGGACAGTCTTCGGGAGCAGTACTTC
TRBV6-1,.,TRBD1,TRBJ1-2,CASRNTNRGRGGYTF,TGTGCCAGCCGGAACACAAACAGGGGACGGGGTGGCTACACCTTC
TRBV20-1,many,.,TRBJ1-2,CSARDRGSGHGYTF,TGCAGTGCTAGAGACAGGGGTAGCGGCCATGGCTACACCTTC
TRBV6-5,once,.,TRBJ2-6,CASSYSRLSGGANVLTF,TGTGCCAGCAGTTACTCTAGGCTTTCGGGTGGGGCCAACGTCCTGACTTTC
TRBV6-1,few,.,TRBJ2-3,CASSPGHPTDTQYF,TGTGCCAGCAGTCCGGGACATCCCACAGATACGCAGTATTTT
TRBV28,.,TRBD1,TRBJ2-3,CASSQRTGEDTQYF,TGTGCCAGCAGCCAACGGACAGGGGAGGATACGCAGTATTTT
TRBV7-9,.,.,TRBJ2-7,CASSSGGYYEQYF,TGTGCCAGCAGCTCTGGGGGTTACTACGAGCAGTACTTC
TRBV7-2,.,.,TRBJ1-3,CASSLRGRKGNTIYF,TGTGCCAGCAGCTTACGTGGCAGGAAGGGAAACACCATATATTTT
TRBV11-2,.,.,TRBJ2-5,CASSLQGKETQYF,TGTGCCAGCAGCCTGCAGGGTAAAGAGACCCAGTACTTC
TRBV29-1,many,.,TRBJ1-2,CSIPARGGYTF,TGCAGCATTCCTGCTAGGGGCGGCTACACCTTC
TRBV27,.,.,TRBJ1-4,CASSPSMATNEKLFF,TGTGCCAGCAGTCCAAGTATGGCAACTAATGAAAAACTGTTTTTT
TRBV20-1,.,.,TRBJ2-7,CSARVQSRNYYEQYF,TGCAGTGCTAGAGTCCAGAGCCGTAATTACTACGAGCAGTACTTC
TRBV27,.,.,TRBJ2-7,CASSILGDEQYF,TGTGCCAGCAGTATCCTTGGGGACGAGCAGTACTTC
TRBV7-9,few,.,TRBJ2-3,CASSPTATDTQYF,TGTGCCAGCAGCCCTACTGCCACAGATACGCAGTATTTT
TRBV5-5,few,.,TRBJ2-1,CASSLGHYNEQFF,TGTGCCAGCAGCTTGGGGCACTATAATGAGCAGTTCTTC
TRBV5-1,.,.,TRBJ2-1,CASSLGSGPEVFF,TGCGCCAGCAGCTTGGGCTCCGGACCAGAGGTGTTCTTC
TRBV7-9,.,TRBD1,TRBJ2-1,CASSFETGSSYNEQFF,TGTGCCAGCAGCTTCGAGACAGGGAGCTCCTACAATGAGCAGTTCTTC
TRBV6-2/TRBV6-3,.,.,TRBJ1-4,CASRGANEKLFF,TGTGCCAGCAGGGGAGCTAATGAAAAACTGTTTTTT
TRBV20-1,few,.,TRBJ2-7,CSFTHSSYEQYF,TGCAGTTTCACGCATTCCTCCTACGAGCAGTACTTC
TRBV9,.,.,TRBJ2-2,CASSVGDRKAGELFF,TGTGCCAGCAGCGTAGGCGACCGCAAGGCCGGGGAGCTGTTTTTT
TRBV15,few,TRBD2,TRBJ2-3,CAADRGGSTDTQYF,TGTGCCGCCGACCGGGGGGGAAGCACAGATACGCAGTATTTT
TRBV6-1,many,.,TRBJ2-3,CASSGTAARNTQYF,TGTGCCAGCAGTGGGACAGCAGCCAGGAATACGCAGTATTTT
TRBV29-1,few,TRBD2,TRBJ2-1,CSVEYVAGDEQFF,TGCAGCGTTGAGTATGTTGCGGGGGATGAGCAGTTCTTC
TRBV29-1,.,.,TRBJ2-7,CSVTATTYEQYF,TGCAGCGTTACAGCGACGACCTACGAGCAGTACTTC
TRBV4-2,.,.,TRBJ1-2,CASSQTRDPSITGYTF,TGTGCCAGCAGCCAAACTAGGGACCCCAGTATTACAGGCTACACCTTC
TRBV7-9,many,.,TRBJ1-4,CASRGLNEKLFF,TGTGCCAGCAGAGGTCTGAATGAAAAACTGTTTTTT